This entry describes one TCR beta chain. CDR1 is SGHNT, CDR2 YYREEE, per germline (reference sequence). CDR3 size: 14 residues. The V and J ends lost 5 bases and 6 bases respectively, with 18 bases between them. This sample stems from a study of blood T cell repertoires in COVID-19. The wider study: Acute and convalescent COVID-19 samples came from the United States, Italy and Spain. In each case, the material was cDNA or gDNA derived from T cells, B-cell-depleted T cells, or PBMCs.

Methods used by the authors: Counts of nucleated cells, estimated from reference gene primer amplification, were obtained. Sequencing was performed with immunoSEQ multiplex PCR; in TCRdb, only in-frame clones are kept and a portion is missing. That table is the source of V, J and clone size, and D and trimming were worked out from the DNA. The sample lists about 12,000 clones; about 80% were seen once. The sequencing sample was made of peripheral blood. The sequence derives from a man older than 75 with acute or convalescent COVID-19. V and J are TRBV5-4 and TRBJ2-7; the D gene is possibly TRBD2 (5 bases). CDR3 protein: CASRMEVGVSEQYF. Written as DNA, the CDR3 is TGTGCCAGCAGAATGGAGGTCGGGGTCTCCGAGCAGTACTTC.